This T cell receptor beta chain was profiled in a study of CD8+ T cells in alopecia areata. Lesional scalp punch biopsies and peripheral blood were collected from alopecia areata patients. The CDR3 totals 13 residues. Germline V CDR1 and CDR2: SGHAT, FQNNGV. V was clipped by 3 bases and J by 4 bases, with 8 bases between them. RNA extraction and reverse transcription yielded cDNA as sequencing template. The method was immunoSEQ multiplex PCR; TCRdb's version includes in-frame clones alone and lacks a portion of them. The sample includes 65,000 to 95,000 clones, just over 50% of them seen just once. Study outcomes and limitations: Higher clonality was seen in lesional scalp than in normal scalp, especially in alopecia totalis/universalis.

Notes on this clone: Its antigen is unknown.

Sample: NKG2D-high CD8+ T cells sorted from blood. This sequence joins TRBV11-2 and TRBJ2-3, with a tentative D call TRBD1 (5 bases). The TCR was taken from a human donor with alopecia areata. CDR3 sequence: CASSLVGPDTQYF. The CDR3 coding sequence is TGTGCCAGCAGCTTGGTGGGGCCAGATACGCAGTATTTT.